Listed below are T cell receptor beta chains from one sample, sequenced in a study of blood T cell repertoires in COVID-19. The repertoire was sequenced with immunoSEQ multiplex PCR; TCRdb's copy has only in-frame clones and lacks some. The sample contains 340,000 or so clones, 87% of which appear only once. The sequenced sample consisted of peripheral blood. Receptors were obtained from a man aged 50 to 60 with active or convalescent COVID-19. CDR3s include the opening cysteine and the closing phenylalanine or tryptophan. A D gene is named only where the DNA matches it firmly. Not every row has a clone size; where given, it reads once, few, many or a size class.

v_gene	len	abundance	j_gene	d_gene	CDR3aa	CDR3nt
TRBV5-6	14	.	TRBJ2-7	.	CASSLRAGIYEQYF	TGTGCCAGCAGCTTACGGGCAGGGATCTACGAGCAGTACTTC
TRBV6-5	12	.	TRBJ2-3	.	CASSLQADTQYF	TGTGCCAGCAGCTTACAGGCAGATACGCAGTATTTT
TRBV25-1	17	.	TRBJ2-1	.	CARMFGGTGSHYNEQFF	TGTGCCAGGATGTTTGGTGGGACCGGGAGCCATTACAATGAGCAGTTCTTC
TRBV18	15	.	TRBJ1-2	TRBD1	CASSPGDRGPRGYTF	TGTGCCAGCTCACCAGGGGACAGGGGGCCACGTGGCTACACCTTC
TRBV28	11	.	TRBJ1-1	TRBD1	CASSLVTGMDF	TGTGCCAGCAGTTTAGTGACAGGGATGGACTTT
TRBV14	17	.	TRBJ2-1	TRBD1	CASRPSGTGGSYNEQFF	TGTGCCAGCAGACCCTCCGGGACAGGGGGCTCCTACAATGAGCAGTTCTTC
TRBV24-1	16	.	TRBJ2-2	TRBD2	CATSDPQRGTGGELFF	TGTGCCACCAGTGATCCCCAGCGGGGAACGGGCGGGGAGCTGTTTTTT
TRBV11-2	13	.	TRBJ2-7	TRBD1	CASSLLQGFEQYF	TGTGCCAGCAGCCTCCTACAGGGGTTCGAGCAGTACTTC
TRBV6-5	16	once	TRBJ1-3	TRBD1	CASSYGARGLGNTIYF	TGTGCCAGCAGTTACGGCGCCAGGGGGCTTGGAAACACCATATATTTT
TRBV5-4	15	.	TRBJ1-6	.	CASSLFTGSNSPLHF	TGTGCCAGCAGCTTATTTACAGGGTCCAATTCACCCCTCCACTTT
TRBV19	14	.	TRBJ1-6	.	CASSILPDRAPLHF	TGTGCCAGTAGTATCCTCCCTGACAGAGCACCCCTCCACTTT
TRBV11-2	14	.	TRBJ2-1	TRBD1	CASSLHRGPNEQFF	TGTGCCAGCAGCTTACATAGGGGGCCGAATGAGCAGTTCTTC
TRBV10-3	13	once	TRBJ1-1	.	CAIRQQAVAEAFF	TGTGCCATCAGACAACAGGCGGTCGCTGAAGCTTTCTTT
TRBV5-1	15	.	TRBJ2-3	.	CASSSRGARTDTQYF	TGCGCCAGCAGCTCCCGGGGGGCTCGGACAGATACGCAGTATTTT
TRBV2	13	.	TRBJ2-5	TRBD1	CASSGQGQETQYF	TGTGCCAGCTCGGGACAGGGACAAGAGACCCAGTACTTC
TRBV5-8	13	.	TRBJ1-2	.	CASSKALGYGYTF	TGTGCCAGCAGCAAAGCGTTGGGCTATGGCTACACCTTC
TRBV5-6	14	once	TRBJ1-4	TRBD1	CASSGTGANEKLFF	TGTGCCAGCAGCGGGACAGGGGCCAACGAAAAACTGTTTTTT
TRBV19	15	.	TRBJ2-3	TRBD1	CASSMGTARTDTQYF	TGTGCCAGTAGTATGGGGACAGCACGCACAGATACGCAGTATTTT
TRBV12-1	16	.	TRBJ2-6	.	CAIKSGSSFGANVLTF	TGTGCCATCAAGAGCGGGAGTAGTTTTGGGGCCAACGTCCTGACTTTC
TRBV28	15	few	TRBJ1-4	.	CASSLTGTTNEKLFF	TGTGCCAGCAGTTTAACAGGGACGACTAATGAAAAACTGTTTTTT
TRBV6-4	14	.	TRBJ2-7	.	CASSLRDTSYEQYF	TGTGCCAGCAGTCTCCGGGACACCTCCTACGAGCAGTACTTC
TRBV19	13	once	TRBJ1-1	.	CASSIVPGAEAFF	TGTGCCAGTAGTATAGTCCCAGGGGCTGAAGCTTTCTTT
TRBV28	14	.	TRBJ1-2	.	CASSSTHSNYGYTF	TGTGCCAGCAGTTCCACTCACTCAAACTATGGCTACACCTTC
TRBV28	14	.	TRBJ1-1	TRBD1	CASSLQGVNTEAFF	TGTGCCAGCAGTTTACAGGGGGTGAACACTGAAGCTTTCTTT
TRBV28	12	.	TRBJ1-1	.	CASSEVNTEAFF	TGTGCCAGCAGTGAGGTGAACACTGAAGCTTTCTTT
TRBV5-1	15	.	TRBJ1-1	.	CASSLEVVGGTEAFF	TGCGCCAGCAGCTTGGAGGTGGTAGGGGGCACTGAAGCTTTCTTT
TRBV11-3	16	.	TRBJ2-3	TRBD2	CASSLGLAGSSDTQYF	TGTGCCAGCAGCTTAGGACTAGCGGGAAGCTCAGATACGCAGTATTTT
TRBV11-2	15	once	TRBJ1-6	.	CASSSPSRPDSPLHF	TGTGCCAGCAGCTCTCCTAGCCGCCCCGATTCACCCCTCCACTTT
TRBV7-3	16	.	TRBJ2-5	TRBD2	CASSLSQRGNEETQYF	TGTGCCAGCAGCTTAAGCCAGCGGGGGAACGAGGAGACCCAGTACTTC
TRBV19	18	.	TRBJ1-2	TRBD1	CASSTLSRDRGRDYGYTF	TGTGCCAGTAGTACATTGTCCCGAGACAGGGGAAGAGACTATGGCTACACCTTC
TRBV7-6	18	.	TRBJ1-1	TRBD1	CASSLIPSTGGFRTEAFF	TGTGCCAGCAGCTTAATCCCCTCGACAGGGGGCTTTCGCACTGAAGCTTTCTTT
TRBV19	16	.	TRBJ1-1	TRBD1	CASSIHPGQGTTEAFF	TGTGCCAGTAGTATACACCCGGGACAGGGGACCACTGAAGCTTTCTTT
TRBV9	16	.	TRBJ2-3	.	CASSVGVIEGTDTQYF	TGTGCCAGCAGCGTAGGTGTCATCGAGGGCACAGATACGCAGTATTTT
TRBV5-5	15	once	TRBJ1-4	TRBD1	CASSRQQGNIEKLFF	TGTGCCAGCAGCCGACAACAGGGGAACATAGAAAAACTGTTTTTT
TRBV4-3	17	.	TRBJ2-7	.	CASSQDSIRTAGYEQYF	TGCGCCAGCAGCCAAGATAGTATTAGGACAGCTGGCTACGAGCAGTACTTC
TRBV28	14	.	TRBJ1-4	.	CASSLGGRHEKLFF	TGTGCCAGCAGTTTGGGAGGAAGACATGAAAAACTGTTTTTT
TRBV7-9	16	.	TRBJ2-7	TRBD1	CASSLDSRGLTYEQYF	TGTGCCAGCAGCTTAGATTCTAGGGGGCTAACCTACGAGCAGTACTTC